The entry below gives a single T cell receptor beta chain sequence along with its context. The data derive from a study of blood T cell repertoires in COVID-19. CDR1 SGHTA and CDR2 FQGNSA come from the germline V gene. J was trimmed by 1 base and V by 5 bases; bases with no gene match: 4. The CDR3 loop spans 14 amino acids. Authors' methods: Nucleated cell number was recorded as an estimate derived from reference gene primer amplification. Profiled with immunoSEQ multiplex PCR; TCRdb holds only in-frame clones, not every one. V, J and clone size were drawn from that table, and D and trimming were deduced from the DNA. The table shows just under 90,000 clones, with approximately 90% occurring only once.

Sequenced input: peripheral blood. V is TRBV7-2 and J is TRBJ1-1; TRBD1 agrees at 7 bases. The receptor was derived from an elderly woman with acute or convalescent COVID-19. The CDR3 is CASSTRTGNTEAFF. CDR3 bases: TGTGCCAGCAGCACCCGGACAGGGAACACTGAAGCTTTCTTT. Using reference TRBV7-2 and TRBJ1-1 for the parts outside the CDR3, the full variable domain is GAGVSQSPSNKVTEKGKDVELRCDPISGHTALYWYRQSLGQGLEFLIYFQGNSAPDKSGLPSDRFSAERTGGSVSTLTIQRTQQEDSAVYLCASSTRTGNTEAFFGQGTRLTVV.